One T cell receptor beta chain is described in this entry. The data are from a study of cytomegalovirus exposure and HLA in healthy donors. Germline V lookup: CDR1 SEHNR, CDR2 FQNEAQ (reference sequence). Trimming cost V 3 bases and J 5 bases, with 5 bases left between them. The CDR3 totals 12 residues. The study ran its PCR with 60 Vbeta and 13 Jbeta primers. The repertoire was sequenced with immunoSEQ multiplex PCR; TCRdb's copy has only in-frame clones and lacks some. The sample records roughly 200,000 clones, about 80% being singletons. This receptor was taken from a woman aged 35 to 49 in good health and CMV-seronegative. The V call is TRBV7-9, the J call TRBJ2-1; D unclear. The sample was PBMCs. The CDR3 DNA reads TGTGCCAGCAGCTTGTGGCACAATGAGCAGTTCTTC. The encoded protein is CASSLWHNEQFF.